Listed here are 23 T cell receptor beta chains from one sample, sequenced in a study of blood T cell repertoires in COVID-19. Clones were sequenced by immunoSEQ multiplex PCR, and TCRdb holds only the in-frame ones, with some missing. The table includes roughly 440,000 clones, approximately 90% detected once. The sequencing input was peripheral blood. These receptors were taken from a woman between 50 and 59 years old with COVID-19, enrolled during active disease.

This rearrangement joins TRBV27 to TRBJ1-2; D is possibly TRBD1 (5 bases). The germline gives CDR1 MNHEY, CDR2 SMNVEV (reference sequence). V was shortened by 1 base and J by 4 bases, with 10 bases between the two germline ends. This CDR3 has 14 amino acids. CDR3 in DNA: TGTGCCAGCAGTTTATTGCAGGGCAGCTATGGCTACACCTTC. Translating it yields CASSLLQGSYGYTF.

This chain uses TRBV7-9 with TRBJ2-5, with D tentatively TRBD1 (5 bases). Deletions cut 4 bases from V and 2 bases from J, with 14 bases between. Germline values: CDR1 SEHNR, CDR2 FQNEAQ (reference sequence). The CDR3 runs to 15 residues. In nucleotides, the CDR3 is TGTGCCAGCAGCTACGCATACAGGAATCAAGAGACCCAGTACTTC. This translates into CASSYAYRNQETQYF.

The rearrangement uses TRBV15 and TRBJ1-1; D uncertain. Germline CDR1 is LNHNV and CDR2 is YYDKDF (reference sequence). The germline V and J ends were trimmed by 6 bases and 3 bases, with 8 bases remaining between them. This CDR3 region has 12 residues. CDR3: CATSDRDTEAFF. The CDR3 DNA follows: TGTGCCACCAGTGACCGGGACACTGAAGCTTTCTTT.

The sample holds one count of this clone. The chain is built from TRBV9 and TRBJ1-1; D is possibly TRBD1 (6 bases). V lost 7 bases and J 5 bases, leaving 15 bases between the germline ends. Germline CDR1 is SGDLS and CDR2 is YYNGEE. This CDR3 is 13 amino acids long. CDR3 nucleotides: TGTGCCAGCGGTGGACTCACAGGGACTGAAGCTTTCTTT. This gives the protein CASGGLTGTEAFF.

The rearrangement uses TRBV6-1 and TRBJ1-2; 8 positions match TRBD1. The CDR3 is made up of 15 amino acids. Trimming at V came to 3 bases and at J to 5 bases, leaving 8 bases not matched to a gene. CDR1 and CDR2 from the germline V gene are MNHNS and SASEGT. The CDR3 is CASSDTPGGPYGYTF. The CDR3, as DNA: TGTGCCAGCAGTGATACACCAGGGGGCCCATATGGCTACACCTTC.

This chain uses TRBV10-2 with TRBJ1-1, with 7 bases matching TRBD1. The CDR3 has 13 amino acids. V shed 8 bases and J 3 bases; nucleotides not matched to a gene: 6. Per germline, CDR1 WSHSY and CDR2 SAAADI. The CDR3 DNA follows: TGCGCCAGCGGACAGGATTTCGACACTGAAGCTTTCTTT. It encodes CASGQDFDTEAFF.

The J gene is TRBJ2-1, the V gene TRBV3-1 (or the pseudogene TRBV3-2), with TRBD2 identical over 10 bases. The CDR3 has 16 residues. In germline, CDR1 is LGHDT, CDR2 YNNKEL (reference sequence). With 5 bases clipped from V and 2 bases from J, the junction kept 6 bases outside the gene matches. CDR3 nucleotide sequence: TGTGCCAGCAGCTACCTAGCGGGGGATCCCTACAATGAGCAGTTCTTC. Protein product: CASSYLAGDPYNEQFF.

This chain uses TRBV29-1 with TRBJ2-5, with TRBD1 matching 7 bases. V shed 0 bases and J 7 bases; nucleotides not matched to a gene: 11. In germline, CDR1 is SQVTM, CDR2 ANQGSEA. This CDR3 is 15 amino acids long. The CDR3 sequence: CSVEDGYRGGGTQYF. The CDR3 region has the DNA TGCAGCGTTGAAGACGGATACAGGGGTGGCGGGACCCAGTACTTC.

Here the CDR3 DNA reads TGTGCCAGCAGTTTCAACCCTGGGGGCCAGCCCCAGCATTTT. Its translation is CASSFNPGGQPQHF. The chain uses TRBV27 and TRBJ1-5; TRBD1 is a possible D gene (6 bases). Germline CDR1 MNHEY, CDR2 SMNVEV (reference sequence). V was pared by 3 bases and J by 7 bases, with 13 bases between. The CDR3 runs 14 residues.

The chain combines TRBV9 with TRBJ2-3, with D perhaps TRBD1 (6 bases). Germline V gene sequence: CDR1 SGDLS, CDR2 YYNGEE. Trimming pared 4 bases from V and 3 bases from J, leaving 9 bases between. The CDR3 spans 13 residues. The CDR3 DNA sequence: TGTGCCAGCAGCCCCGGACAGACAGATACGCAGTATTTT. Its translation: CASSPGQTDTQYF.

This clone was seen a few times. CDR3 coding DNA: TGTGCCACCCCTATCCCCCCAGGGGAAGAAGTCAATCAGCCCCAGCATTTT. Translating gives CATPIPPGEEVNQPQHF. The V and J genes are TRBV24-1 and TRBJ1-5; a weak D match, TRBD1 (6 bases). Trimming pared 9 bases from V and 3 bases from J, leaving 23 bases between. Germline V lookup: CDR1 KGHDR, CDR2 SFDVKD. The CDR3 runs to 17 residues.

The gene calls are TRBV13 and TRBJ2-2, with 9 bases that match TRBD1. The CDR3 has 18 amino acids. The trim removed 5 bases at V and 2 bases at J, leaving 12 bases unmatched. Germline V gene sequence: CDR1 PRHDT, CDR2 FYEKMQ (reference sequence). CDR3: CASSPLDRGRPNTGELFF. In DNA, the CDR3 is TGTGCCAGCAGCCCGCTGGACAGGGGCAGGCCTAACACCGGGGAGCTGTTTTTT. Drawing the rest from reference TRBV13 and TRBJ2-2, the complete variable domain is AAGVIQSPRHLIKEKRETATLKCYPIPRHDTVYWYQQGPGQDPQFLISFYEKMQSDKGSIPDRFSAQQFSDYHSELNMSSLELGDSALYFCASSPLDRGRPNTGELFFGEGSRLTVL.

The CDR3 reads CASSGLILYEQYF. The CDR3, as DNA: TGTGCCAGCAGCGGGCTAATACTCTACGAGCAGTACTTC. This chain links TRBV21-1 with TRBJ2-7; the table names TRBD1, a call not compared with the DNA. TRBV21-1 is a recognized pseudogene. The length of the CDR3 is 13 residues.

The chain is built from TRBV7-6 and TRBJ2-1, with D perhaps matching TRBD2 (7 bases). The germline gives CDR1 SGHVS, CDR2 FNYEAQ. There are 15 residues in the CDR3. With 2 bases removed from V and 7 bases from J, the gap between germline ends came to 15 bases. The CDR3 region has the DNA TGTGCCAGCAGCTTATCGGCCGGGGGGCGTAATGAGCAGTTCTTC. It is translated as CASSLSAGGRNEQFF.

The chain combines TRBV7-3 with TRBJ2-3; 9 nucleotides line up with TRBD1. The CDR3 extends over 15 amino acids. The J segment lost 1 base and the V segment lost 5 bases, leaving 4 bases of the junction unmatched. Germline V gives CDR1 SGHTA, CDR2 FQGTGA. CDR3 nucleotides: TGTGCCAGCAGCACCCGGGACAGGGGCACAGATACGCAGTATTTT. This translates into CASSTRDRGTDTQYF.

Only a few counts were recorded for this clone. V is TRBV2 and J is TRBJ1-1, with D uncertain. Germline CDR1 SNHLY, CDR2 FYNNEI. V was pared by 5 bases and J by 0 bases, with 13 bases between. CDR3 size: 15 residues. As DNA, the CDR3 is TGTGCCAGCAGTCGTCTTTACTTACTGAACACTGAAGCTTTCTTT. Translated, it gives CASSRLYLLNTEAFF.

V gene TRBV18 combines with J gene TRBJ1-5; 9 bases align to TRBD1. V was pared by 6 bases and J by 7 bases, with 7 bases of the junction left unmatched. Germline loops: CDR1 KGHSH, CDR2 LQKENI. The CDR3 is 14 residues long. DNA of the CDR3: TGTGCCAGCTCTTTCCGGACAGGGGAACAGCCCCAGCATTTT. Translation gives CASSFRTGEQPQHF.

V usage is TRBV28 and J usage is TRBJ2-6; D may be TRBD1 (6 bases). V was cut by 3 bases and J by 4 bases, with 28 bases left in between. The CDR3 is 21 residues long. The germline V gene has CDR1 MDHEN and CDR2 SYDVKM. The CDR3 is CASSLPQGPLHPLYGANVLTF. CDR3 nucleotide sequence: TGTGCCAGCAGTTTGCCCCAGGGGCCTCTCCACCCCCTCTACGGGGCCAACGTCCTGACTTTC.

The chain joins TRBV27 to TRBJ2-6; a weak D match, TRBD1 (5 bases). Germline V gene sequence: CDR1 MNHEY, CDR2 SMNVEV (reference sequence). V was shortened by 2 bases and J by 4 bases, with 18 bases between the two germline ends. This CDR3 region has 18 residues. As DNA, the CDR3 is TGTGCCAGCAGTTTAGCTCTAGGGGATCGTCGAGGGGCCAACGTCCTGACTTTC. This codes for CASSLALGDRRGANVLTF. The whole variable domain, filled in from reference TRBV27 and TRBJ2-6, reads EAQVTQNPRYLITVTGKKLTVTCSQNMNHEYMSWYRQDPGLGLRQIYYSMNVEVTDKGDVPEGYKVSRKEKRNFPLILESPSPNQTSLYFCASSLALGDRRGANVLTFGAGSRLTVL.

The genes are TRBV30 and TRBJ1-2; D not resolved. The CDR3 covers 12 residues. V was pared by 0 bases and J by 8 bases, with 10 bases between. CDR1 is GTSNPN, CDR2 SVGIG, per germline (reference sequence). As DNA, the CDR3 is TGTGCCTGGAGTGTAGTAGGGAGAGGCTACACCTTC. This encodes CAWSVVGRGYTF.

V gene TRBV30 combines with J gene TRBJ2-5, with TRBD1 identical over 9 bases. This CDR3 is 14 amino acids long. Germline values: CDR1 GTSNPN, CDR2 SVGIG (reference sequence). J gave up 4 bases and V 2 bases, and 5 bases lay outside the gene matches. The CDR3 nucleotides read TGTGCCTGGAGTACGACAGGGGGAGGAGAGACCCAGTACTTC. This codes for CAWSTTGGGETQYF.

About this clone: The DNA is left out, because the CDR3 cannot be placed on it with certainty; the CDR3 is given as TCRdb lists it. The chain uses TRBV12-3 or TRBV12-4 and TRBJ1-2. The CDR3 spans 12 residues, counting both ends. The CDR3 reads CASSFLERGYTF.

The chain carries TRBV10-3 and TRBJ1-1; no reliable D call. This CDR3 region has 17 residues. Trimming pared 0 bases from V and 1 base from J, leaving 15 bases between. Germline assignment: CDR1 ENHRY and CDR2 SYGVKD. The DNA for the CDR3 is TGTGCCATCAGTGAGTCCCCGCAACTGAGAGAGAACACTGAAGCTTTCTTT. Its protein is CAISESPQLRENTEAFF.